One sample yielded the 32 T cell receptor beta chains listed below, sequenced in a study of T cell changes during pregnancy in multiple sclerosis. Sequencing was performed with immunoSEQ multiplex PCR; in TCRdb, only in-frame clones are kept and a portion is missing. The sample gives over 45,000 clones, 90% of which show up once; approximately 0.58% is in the top ten. The sequencing here drew on CD4+ T cells from peripheral blood mononuclear cells, taken in the first trimester of pregnancy. The receptors stem from a female donor with multiple sclerosis, enrolled in a pregnancy study.

The chain is built from TRBV19 and TRBJ2-2; TRBD1 matches at 9 bases. CDR3 length: 15 amino acids. Germline CDR1 and CDR2: LNHDA and SQIVND (reference sequence). V dropped 7 bases and J dropped 3; count of bases not matched to a gene: 6. This chain's CDR3 is CASKPGQGDTGELFF. CDR3 in DNA: TGTGCCAGTAAACCGGGACAGGGAGACACCGGGGAGCTGTTTTTT.

The chain is built from TRBV4-1 and TRBJ1-5; D gene unclear. The CDR3 extends over 13 amino acids. V lost 1 base to trimming and J lost 5 bases, with 6 bases between them. Germline CDR1 and CDR2: MGHRA and YSYEKL. DNA of the CDR3: TGCGCCAGCAGCCAAGTACGCGATCAGCCCCAGCATTTT. Its protein product is CASSQVRDQPQHF.

The chain joins TRBV12-5 to TRBJ1-5, with 7 bases that match TRBD1. Trimming removed 2 bases from V and 3 bases from J; junction bases left unmatched: 7. The CDR3 contains 16 residues. Germline V gene lookup returns CDR1 LGHNT and CDR2 FRNRAP. DNA for the CDR3: TGTGCTAGTGGTTTGAGGAGGGGGCGAGACAATCAGCCCCAGCATTTT. This gives the protein CASGLRRGRDNQPQHF.

The chain's CDR3 is CASSPLSGSSYEQYF. The CDR3 DNA sequence: TGTGCCAGCAGCCCACTTAGCGGGAGCTCCTACGAGCAGTACTTC. The rearrangement joins TRBV7-2 to TRBJ2-7, with TRBD2 identical over 9 bases. Looked up from germline, CDR1 is SGHTA and CDR2 is FQGNSA. CDR3 length: 15 amino acids. V lost 5 bases, J lost 0 bases, and 5 bases stayed unmatched.

This chain connects TRBV6-1 to TRBJ2-1; D is possibly TRBD1 (6 bases). Germline CDR1 is MNHNS and CDR2 is SASEGT. V dropped 4 bases and J dropped 8 bases, with 15 bases sitting between them. CDR3 length: 14 amino acids. The CDR3 nucleotides are TGTGCCAGCAGTGTACAACAGGGCTCATATGAGCAGTTCTTC. Translating gives CASSVQQGSYEQFF.

This chain joins TRBV29-1 and TRBJ2-1, with D perhaps matching TRBD1 (6 bases). V was shortened by 6 bases and J by 13 bases, with 13 bases between the two germline ends. Germline CDR1 reads SQVTM; CDR2 reads ANQGSEA. The CDR3 totals 10 residues. CDR3 DNA: TGCAGCGTAGGCGGACAGCAACAGTTCTTC. Its translation is CSVGGQQQFF.

This chain links TRBV18 with TRBJ2-3, with TRBD2 matching 10 bases. The CDR3 length is 14 residues. Germline V gene sequence: CDR1 KGHSH, CDR2 LQKENI. The V and J ends lost 2 bases and 4 bases, in that order; junction bases with no gene match: 0. The CDR3 reads CASSPGTSADTQYF. The CDR3 region has the DNA TGTGCCAGCTCACCAGGGACTAGCGCAGATACGCAGTATTTT.

J is TRBJ2-3 and V is TRBV6-4; the D gene is possibly TRBD2 (5 bases). Trimming took off 8 bases at V and 2 bases at J, with 17 bases between the two ends. Germline loops: CDR1 MRHNA, CDR2 SNTAGT. The CDR3 spans 15 residues. The DNA of the CDR3 is TGTGCCAGCCCCGGGAAGGGTTGCCTCACAGATACGCAGTATTTT. Protein sequence: CASPGKGCLTDTQYF.

The chain uses TRBV7-8 and TRBJ2-2, with D possibly matching TRBD2 (6 bases). This CDR3 is 15 amino acids long. Germline V gene lookup returns CDR1 SGHVS and CDR2 FQNEAQ. V shed 5 bases and J shed 4 bases, with 14 bases lying between them. Here the CDR3 DNA reads TGTGCCAGCAGCCGGTCGGGGGTAGGCACCGGGGAGCTGTTTTTT. Translating gives CASSRSGVGTGELFF.

V gene TRBV2 combines with J gene TRBJ1-1; D gene ambiguous. This CDR3 has 12 residues. Germline CDR1 reads SNHLY; CDR2 reads FYNNEI. Trimming pared 4 bases from V and 8 bases from J, leaving 11 bases between. The CDR3 nucleotides read TGTGCCAGCAGTGTGAGGGATAGAGAAGCTTTCTTT. Protein product: CASSVRDREAFF.

V usage is TRBV7-3 and J usage is TRBJ2-3, with 10 bases fitting TRBD2. The CDR3 runs to 15 residues. V dropped 5 bases and J dropped 0; count of bases not matched to a gene: 2. CDR1 and CDR2 (germline): SGHTA, FQGTGA. CDR3 in DNA: TGTGCCAGCAGCCAGACTAGCGGGAGCACAGATACGCAGTATTTT. It specifies CASSQTSGSTDTQYF.

This chain connects TRBV6-5 to TRBJ1-3; D gene uncertain. Germline assignment: CDR1 MNHEY and CDR2 SVGAGI. V was shortened by 5 bases and J by 7 bases, with 12 bases between the two germline ends. The CDR3 spans 13 residues. CDR3 DNA: TGTGCCAGCAGTACTCTAACCACGAACACCATATATTTT. As protein: CASSTLTTNTIYF.

The chain is built from TRBV4-1 and TRBJ2-2; D is unresolved. Trimming left V 4 bases short and J 0 bases short, with 9 bases between. The CDR3 totals 15 residues. CDR1 and CDR2 from the germline V gene are MGHRA and YSYEKL. The CDR3: CASSLYRANTGELFF. The CDR3 DNA sequence: TGCGCCAGCAGCCTGTACAGAGCGAACACCGGGGAGCTGTTTTTT.

The chain carries TRBV28 and TRBJ2-5; 9 positions agree with TRBD2. The ends lost 5 bases at V and 4 bases at J; junction bases unmatched: 17. The CDR3 length is 18 residues. Per germline, CDR1 MDHEN and CDR2 SYDVKM. The CDR3 DNA reads as TGTGCCAGCAGTCCATACGGTACAGCGGGAGGACCCTCAGAGACCCAGTACTTC. It specifies CASSPYGTAGGPSETQYF. Full variable domain (missing parts from reference TRBV28 and TRBJ2-5): DVKVTQSSRYLVKRTGEKVFLECVQDMDHENMFWYRQDPGLGLRLIYFSYDVKMKEKGDIPEGYSVSREKKERFSLILESASTNQTSMYLCASSPYGTAGGPSETQYFGPGTRLLVL.

The chain carries TRBV19 and TRBJ2-3; perhaps TRBD1 as D (6 bases). Germline V gene data show CDR1 as LNHDA and CDR2 as SQIVND (reference sequence). The CDR3 is 15 residues long. V was clipped by 2 bases and J by 4 bases, with 13 bases between them. The CDR3 loop is CASSITDRSADTQYF. For the CDR3, the DNA is TGTGCCAGTAGTATAACCGACAGGTCAGCAGATACGCAGTATTTT.

The gene calls are TRBV28 and TRBJ1-2; D gene unclear. CDR3 length equals 14 residues. Per germline, CDR1 MDHEN and CDR2 SYDVKM. V lost 6 bases, J lost 2 bases, and 13 bases lay in between. Here the CDR3 reads CASSLVGGNYGYTF. The CDR3 DNA sequence: TGTGCCAGCAGCCTCGTAGGCGGGAACTATGGCTACACCTTC.

A single count supports this clone. The chain has TRBV6-1 and TRBJ2-1, with 9 bases aligning to TRBD2. The V gene end was trimmed by 9 bases and the J gene end by 5 bases; junction bases not matched to a gene: 8. Germline V gene lookup returns CDR1 MNHNS and CDR2 SASEGT. This CDR3 is 14 amino acids long. CDR3 sequence reads: CASSRTSENNEQFF. For the CDR3, the DNA is TGTGCCAGTTCGCGGACTAGCGAGAACAATGAGCAGTTCTTC.

The chain employs TRBV4-1 and TRBJ2-1, with a possible D match to TRBD1 (5 bases). This CDR3 has 12 residues. Trimming cost V 4 bases and J 11 bases, with 12 bases left between them. Germline CDR1 is MGHRA and CDR2 is YSYEKL. DNA for the CDR3: TGCGCCAGCAGCCCCCCCTCAGGGCAGCAGTTCTTC. This gives the protein CASSPPSGQQFF.

The rearrangement uses TRBV9 and TRBJ2-7, with TRBD2 matching over 8 bases. The CDR3 has 15 amino acids. Germline CDR1 reads SGDLS; CDR2 reads YYNGEE. Unmatched junction bases numbered 6, after V lost 2 bases and J lost 2 bases. In DNA form, the CDR3 reads TGTGCCAGCAGCGTTGTAGCGGGGCCTACCTACGAGCAGTACTTC. Translating it yields CASSVVAGPTYEQYF.

This chain links TRBV5-1 with TRBJ2-7; TRBD2 aligns across 8 bases. Per germline, CDR1 SGHRS and CDR2 YFSETQ. The V and J ends lost 0 bases and 7 bases, in that order; junction bases with no gene match: 9. The CDR3 is made up of 15 amino acids. The CDR3 region is CASSLGPSGSGEQYF. The CDR3, as DNA: TGCGCCAGCAGCTTGGGGCCCAGCGGGAGTGGGGAGCAGTACTTC.

The rearrangement links TRBV10-3 to TRBJ1-2; possibly TRBD1 for D (5 bases). The germline V gene has CDR1 ENHRY and CDR2 SYGVKD. This CDR3 is built from 13 residues. V was trimmed by 6 bases and J by 4 bases, leaving 12 bases between them. The DNA for the CDR3 is TGTGCCATCAGAGAGCAGGGTACCTATGGCTACACCTTC. Protein: CAIREQGTYGYTF.

J is TRBJ1-2 and V is TRBV7-9; 8 bases map to TRBD1. Germline V CDR1 and CDR2: SEHNR, FQNEAQ (reference sequence). There are 16 residues in the CDR3. Trimming at V came to 0 bases and at J to 7 bases, leaving 10 bases not matched to a gene. CDR3 sequence (DNA): TGTGCCAGCAGCTTAGCCGGGACAGGAGCCGTGGGTGGCTACACCTTC. Its protein product is CASSLAGTGAVGGYTF. Together with reference TRBV7-9 and TRBJ1-2, the CDR3 gives the full variable domain: DTGVSQNPRHKITKRGQNVTFRCDPISEHNRLYWYRQTLGQGPEFLTYFQNEAQLEKSRLLSDRFSAERPKGSFSTLEIQRTEQGDSAMYLCASSLAGTGAVGGYTFGSGTRLTVV.

CDR3 sequence: CASSPGTSGRAGYEQYF. CDR3 DNA: TGTGCCAGCAGCCCGGGGACTAGCGGGAGGGCCGGGTACGAGCAGTACTTC. This sequence joins TRBV13 and TRBJ2-7; TRBD2 agrees at 16 bases. The CDR3 consists of 17 residues. Trimming removed 5 bases from V and 4 bases from J; junction bases left unmatched: 8. Germline CDR1 is PRHDT and CDR2 is FYEKMQ (reference sequence). The full variable domain, with the rest looked up from reference TRBV13 and TRBJ2-7, is AAGVIQSPRHLIKEKRETATLKCYPIPRHDTVYWYQQGPGQDPQFLISFYEKMQSDKGSIPDRFSAQQFSDYHSELNMSSLELGDSALYFCASSPGTSGRAGYEQYFGPGTRLTVT.

J is TRBJ1-1 and V is TRBV5-1; D unresolved. The germline CDR1 and CDR2 sequences are SGHRS and YFSETQ. V gave up 0 bases and J gave up 2 bases, with 8 bases separating them. The CDR3 sequence is 14 residues long. CDR3 amino acids: CASSLAAANTEAFF. DNA of the CDR3: TGCGCCAGCAGCTTGGCGGCGGCTAACACTGAAGCTTTCTTT.

V usage is TRBV5-1 and J usage is TRBJ1-5, with 7 bases that match TRBD1. CDR3 length equals 14 residues. V gave up 4 bases and J gave up 4 bases; unmatched junction bases: 5. In germline, CDR1 is SGHRS, CDR2 YFSETQ. The CDR3 loop reads CASSQGTANQPQHF. CDR3 nucleotides: TGCGCCAGCAGCCAAGGGACAGCTAATCAGCCCCAGCATTTT.

The chain joins TRBV18 to TRBJ1-1; the match to TRBD1 covers 10 bases. CDR3 size: 14 residues. V lost 1 base and J lost 4; bases outside the gene matches: 0. Germline CDR1 and CDR2: KGHSH and LQKENI. Here the CDR3 reads CASSPRTGGTEAFF. CDR3 in DNA: TGTGCCAGCTCACCACGGACAGGGGGCACTGAAGCTTTCTTT.

This chain connects TRBV25-1 to TRBJ1-2; D possibly corresponds to TRBD1 (5 bases). Trimming left V 6 bases short and J 2 bases short, with 13 bases between. Germline V gene lookup returns CDR1 MGHDK and CDR2 SYGVNS. This CDR3 is built from 14 residues. CDR3 loop: CASSARGRNYGYTF. In DNA form, the CDR3 reads TGTGCCAGCAGCGCAAGGGGCAGGAACTATGGCTACACCTTC.

V gene TRBV7-8 combines with J gene TRBJ2-1; D might be TRBD2 (5 bases). V gave up 0 bases and J gave up 0 bases, with 12 bases separating them. This CDR3 has 17 residues. Looked up from germline, CDR1 is SGHVS and CDR2 is FQNEAQ. The CDR3 sequence is CASSLAPGTSSYNEQFF. The CDR3 DNA follows: TGTGCCAGCAGCTTAGCCCCGGGCACTAGCTCCTACAATGAGCAGTTCTTC.

V is TRBV7-3 and J is TRBJ2-1; 7 positions match TRBD2. V shed 4 bases, J shed 4 bases, and the junction held 7 bases outside the gene matches. The CDR3 is made up of 15 amino acids. Per germline, CDR1 SGHTA and CDR2 FQGTGA. In DNA, the CDR3 is TGTGCCAGCAGCTCCGTGAGCGGGGAGTACAATGAGCAGTTCTTC. Its protein is CASSSVSGEYNEQFF.

V and J are TRBV13 and TRBJ2-7; 9 bases are a match to TRBD1. V was pared by 0 bases and J by 5 bases, with 8 bases of the junction left unmatched. Germline values: CDR1 PRHDT, CDR2 FYEKMQ (reference sequence). CDR3 length equals 16 residues. The CDR3 here is CASSLGGGQGNHEQYF. The CDR3 DNA reads TGTGCCAGCAGCTTAGGAGGGGGACAGGGTAACCACGAGCAGTACTTC.

This clone was seen a handful of times. The rearrangement links TRBV6-6 to TRBJ2-5, with 8 bases aligning to TRBD2. The CDR3 is 12 residues long. After removal of 7 bases from V and 4 bases from J, the junction contained 2 bases not matched to a gene. Germline V gene data show CDR1 as MNHNY and CDR2 as SVGAGI (reference sequence). The CDR3 protein is CASKAGGETQYF. The CDR3 nucleotides read TGTGCCAGCAAGGCGGGAGGAGAGACCCAGTACTTC.

The chain combines TRBV4-1 with TRBJ2-1; unclear D gene. Germline V gives CDR1 MGHRA, CDR2 YSYEKL. The CDR3 is made up of 13 amino acids. The V end lost 4 bases, the J end lost 11 bases, and 15 bases lay between the germline ends. The CDR3 sequence: CASSLTVATKQFF. CDR3 nucleotide sequence: TGCGCCAGCAGCCTGACGGTCGCGACAAAGCAGTTCTTC.